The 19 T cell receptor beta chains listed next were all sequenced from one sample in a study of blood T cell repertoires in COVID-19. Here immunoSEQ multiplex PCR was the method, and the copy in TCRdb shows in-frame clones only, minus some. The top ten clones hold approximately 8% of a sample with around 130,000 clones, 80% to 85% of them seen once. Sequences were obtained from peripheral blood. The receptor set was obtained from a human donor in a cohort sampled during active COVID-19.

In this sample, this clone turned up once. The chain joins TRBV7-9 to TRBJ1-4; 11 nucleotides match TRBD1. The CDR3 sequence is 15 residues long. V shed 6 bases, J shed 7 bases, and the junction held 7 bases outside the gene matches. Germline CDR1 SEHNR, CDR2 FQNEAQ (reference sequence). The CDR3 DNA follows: TGTGCCAGCAGGTCCCTGGACAGGGGGCCTGAAAAACTGTTTTTT. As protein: CASRSLDRGPEKLFF.

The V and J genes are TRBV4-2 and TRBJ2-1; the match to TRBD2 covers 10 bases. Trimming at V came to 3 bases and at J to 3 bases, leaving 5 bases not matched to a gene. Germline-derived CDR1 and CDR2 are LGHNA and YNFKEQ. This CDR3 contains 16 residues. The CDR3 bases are TGTGCCAGCAGCCAGGAATCTAGCGGGGGCTACAATGAGCAGTTCTTC. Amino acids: CASSQESSGGYNEQFF.

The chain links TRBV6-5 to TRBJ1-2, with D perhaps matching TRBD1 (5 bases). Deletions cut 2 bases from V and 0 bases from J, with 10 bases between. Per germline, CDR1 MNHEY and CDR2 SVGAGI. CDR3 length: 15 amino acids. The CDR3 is CASSYGAATNYGYTF. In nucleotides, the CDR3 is TGTGCCAGCAGTTACGGGGCCGCTACTAACTATGGCTACACCTTC.

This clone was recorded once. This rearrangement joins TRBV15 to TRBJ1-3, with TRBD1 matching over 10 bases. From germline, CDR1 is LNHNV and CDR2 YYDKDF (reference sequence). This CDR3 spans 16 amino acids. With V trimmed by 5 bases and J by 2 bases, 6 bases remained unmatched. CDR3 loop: CATSRRQGATGNTIYF. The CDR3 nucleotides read TGTGCCACCAGCCGGAGACAGGGGGCGACTGGAAACACCATATATTTT.

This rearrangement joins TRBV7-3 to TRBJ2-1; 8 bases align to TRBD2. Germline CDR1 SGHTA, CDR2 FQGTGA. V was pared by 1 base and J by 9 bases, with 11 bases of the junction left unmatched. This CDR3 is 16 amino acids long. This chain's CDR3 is CASSLSGAGALGEQFF. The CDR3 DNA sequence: TGTGCCAGCAGCTTAAGCGGAGCGGGGGCCTTAGGTGAGCAGTTCTTC.

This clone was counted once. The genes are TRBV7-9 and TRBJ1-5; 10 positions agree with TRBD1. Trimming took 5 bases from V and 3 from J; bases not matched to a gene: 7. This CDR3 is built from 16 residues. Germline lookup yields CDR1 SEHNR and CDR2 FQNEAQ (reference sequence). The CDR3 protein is CASSLGQGVVNQPQHF. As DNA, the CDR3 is TGTGCCAGCAGCCTAGGACAGGGGGTTGTCAATCAGCCCCAGCATTTT.

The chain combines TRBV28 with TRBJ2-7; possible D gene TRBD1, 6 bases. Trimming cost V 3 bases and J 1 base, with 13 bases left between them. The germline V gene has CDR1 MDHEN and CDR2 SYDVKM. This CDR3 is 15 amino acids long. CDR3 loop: CASSFVGTGSYEQYF. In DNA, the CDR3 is TGTGCCAGCAGTTTCGTTGGAACAGGGTCCTACGAGCAGTACTTC.

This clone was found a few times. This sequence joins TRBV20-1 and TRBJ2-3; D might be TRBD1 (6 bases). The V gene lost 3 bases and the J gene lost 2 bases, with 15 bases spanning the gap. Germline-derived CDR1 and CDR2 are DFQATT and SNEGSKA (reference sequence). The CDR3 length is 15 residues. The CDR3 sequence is CSASRGRGNTDTQYF. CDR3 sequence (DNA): TGCAGTGCTAGTCGCGGCAGGGGAAACACAGATACGCAGTATTTT.

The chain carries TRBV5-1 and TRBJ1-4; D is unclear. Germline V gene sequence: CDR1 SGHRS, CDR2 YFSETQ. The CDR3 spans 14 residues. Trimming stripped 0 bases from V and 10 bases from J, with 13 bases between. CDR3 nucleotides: TGCGCCAGCAGCTTGGGACGGGGTGAGGGAAAACTGTTTTTT. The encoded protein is CASSLGRGEGKLFF.

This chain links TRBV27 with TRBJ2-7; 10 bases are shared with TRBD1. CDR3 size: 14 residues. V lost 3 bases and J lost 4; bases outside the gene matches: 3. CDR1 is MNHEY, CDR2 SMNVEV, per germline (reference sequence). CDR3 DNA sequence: TGTGCCAGCAGTTTTGGGACAGGGGTATACGAGCAGTACTTC. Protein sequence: CASSFGTGVYEQYF.

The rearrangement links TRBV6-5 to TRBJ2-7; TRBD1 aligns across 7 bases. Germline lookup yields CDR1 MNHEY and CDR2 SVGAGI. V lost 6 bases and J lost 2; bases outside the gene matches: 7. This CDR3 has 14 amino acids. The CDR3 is CASSGTAKAYEQYF. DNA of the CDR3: TGTGCCAGCAGCGGGACAGCAAAAGCCTACGAGCAGTACTTC.

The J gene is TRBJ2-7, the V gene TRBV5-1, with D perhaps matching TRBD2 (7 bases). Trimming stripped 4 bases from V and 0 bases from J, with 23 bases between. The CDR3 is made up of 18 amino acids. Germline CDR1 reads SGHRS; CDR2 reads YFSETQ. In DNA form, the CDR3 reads TGCGCCAGCAGCGCGGGAACCGGGCGGGGGCTGAGCTCCTACGAGCAGTACTTC. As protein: CASSAGTGRGLSSYEQYF.

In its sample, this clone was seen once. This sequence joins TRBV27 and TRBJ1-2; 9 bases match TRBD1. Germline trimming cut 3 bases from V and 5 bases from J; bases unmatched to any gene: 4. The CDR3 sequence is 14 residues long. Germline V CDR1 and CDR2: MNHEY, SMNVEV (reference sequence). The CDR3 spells CASSFATGGYGYTF. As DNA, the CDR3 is TGTGCCAGCAGTTTCGCGACAGGGGGTTATGGCTACACCTTC.

The CDR3 is CASVRGQGNTGELFF. The CDR3 nucleotides read TGTGCCAGTGTTCGAGGACAGGGAAACACCGGGGAGCTGTTTTTT. V gene TRBV19 combines with J gene TRBJ2-2; 8 bases agree with TRBD1. This CDR3 has 15 residues. The J segment lost 2 bases and the V segment lost 8 bases, leaving 7 bases of the junction unmatched. Germline assignment: CDR1 LNHDA and CDR2 SQIVND (reference sequence).

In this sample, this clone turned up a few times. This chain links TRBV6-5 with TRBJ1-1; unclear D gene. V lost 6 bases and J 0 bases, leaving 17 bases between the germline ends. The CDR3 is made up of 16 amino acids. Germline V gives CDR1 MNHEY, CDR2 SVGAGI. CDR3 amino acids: CASSYDVSEMNTEAFF. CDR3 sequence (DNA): TGTGCCAGCAGCTACGACGTAAGCGAAATGAACACTGAAGCTTTCTTT.

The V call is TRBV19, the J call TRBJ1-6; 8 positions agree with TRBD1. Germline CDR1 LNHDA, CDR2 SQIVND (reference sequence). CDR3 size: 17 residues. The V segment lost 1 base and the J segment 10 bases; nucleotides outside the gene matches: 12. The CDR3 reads CASSIVPGRGQRSPLHF. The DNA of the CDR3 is TGTGCCAGTAGTATAGTTCCCGGCAGGGGGCAACGGTCACCCCTCCACTTT.

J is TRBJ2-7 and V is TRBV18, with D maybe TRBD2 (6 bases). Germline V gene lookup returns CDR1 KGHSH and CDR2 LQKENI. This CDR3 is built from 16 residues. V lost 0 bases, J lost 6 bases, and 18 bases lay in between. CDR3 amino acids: CASSPPGMGRKGEQYF. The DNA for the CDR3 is TGTGCCAGCTCACCACCGGGAATGGGGAGGAAGGGCGAGCAGTACTTC.

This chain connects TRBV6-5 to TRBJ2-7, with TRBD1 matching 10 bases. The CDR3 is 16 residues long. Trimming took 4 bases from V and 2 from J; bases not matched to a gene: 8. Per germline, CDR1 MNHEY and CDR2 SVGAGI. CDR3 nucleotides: TGTGCCAGCAGTTCACGGTCGGACAGGGGGACCTACGAGCAGTACTTC. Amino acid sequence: CASSSRSDRGTYEQYF.

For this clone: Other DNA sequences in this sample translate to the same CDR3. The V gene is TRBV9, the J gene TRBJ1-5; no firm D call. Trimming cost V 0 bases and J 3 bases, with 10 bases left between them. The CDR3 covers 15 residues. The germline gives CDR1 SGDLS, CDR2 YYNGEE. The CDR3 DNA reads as TGTGCCAGCAGCGTAGGTCCGGGTAACAATCAGCCCCAGCATTTT. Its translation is CASSVGPGNNQPQHF.